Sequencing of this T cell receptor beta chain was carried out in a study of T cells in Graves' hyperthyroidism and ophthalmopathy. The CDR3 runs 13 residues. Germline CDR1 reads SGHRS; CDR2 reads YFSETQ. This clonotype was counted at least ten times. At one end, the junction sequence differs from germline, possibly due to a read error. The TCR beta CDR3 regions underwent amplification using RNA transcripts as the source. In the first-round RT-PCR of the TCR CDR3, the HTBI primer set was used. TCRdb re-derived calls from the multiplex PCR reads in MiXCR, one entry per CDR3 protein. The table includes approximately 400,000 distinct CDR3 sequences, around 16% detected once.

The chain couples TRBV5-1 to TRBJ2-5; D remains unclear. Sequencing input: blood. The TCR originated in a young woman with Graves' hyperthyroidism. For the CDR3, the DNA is TGTGCCAGCAGTTTAGGGCAGGAAGAGACCCAGTACTTC. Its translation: CASSLGQEETQYF. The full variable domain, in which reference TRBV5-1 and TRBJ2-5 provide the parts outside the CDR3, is KAGVTQTPRYLIKTRGQQVTLSCSPISGHRSVSWYQQTPGQGLQFLFEYFSETQRNKGNFPGRFSGRQFSNSRSEMNVSTLELGDSALYLCASSLGQEETQYFGPGTRLLVL.